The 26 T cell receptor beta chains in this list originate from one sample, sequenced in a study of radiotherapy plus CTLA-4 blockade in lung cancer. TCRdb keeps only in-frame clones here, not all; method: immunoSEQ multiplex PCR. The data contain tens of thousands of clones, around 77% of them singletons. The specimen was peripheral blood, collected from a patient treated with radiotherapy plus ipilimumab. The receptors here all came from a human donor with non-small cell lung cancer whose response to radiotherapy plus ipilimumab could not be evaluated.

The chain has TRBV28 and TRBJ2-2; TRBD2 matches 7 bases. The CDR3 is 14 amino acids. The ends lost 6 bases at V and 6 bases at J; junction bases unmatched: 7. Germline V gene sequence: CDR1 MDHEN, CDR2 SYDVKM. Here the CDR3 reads CASRSGLRSGELFF. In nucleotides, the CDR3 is TGTGCCAGCAGGTCGGGACTACGTTCCGGGGAGCTGTTTTTT.

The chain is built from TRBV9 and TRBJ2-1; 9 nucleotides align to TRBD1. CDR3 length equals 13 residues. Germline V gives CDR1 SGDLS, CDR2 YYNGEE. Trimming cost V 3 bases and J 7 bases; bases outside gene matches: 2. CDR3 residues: CASSAGQGNEQFF. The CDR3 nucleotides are TGTGCCAGCAGCGCCGGACAGGGGAATGAGCAGTTCTTC.

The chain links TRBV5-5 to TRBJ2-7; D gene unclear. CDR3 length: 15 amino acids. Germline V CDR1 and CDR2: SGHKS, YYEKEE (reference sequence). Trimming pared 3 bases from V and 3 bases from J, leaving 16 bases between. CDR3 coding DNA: TGTGCCAGCAGCTCGTCGTGGGCCTCCCTCTACGAGCAGTACTTC. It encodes CASSSSWASLYEQYF.

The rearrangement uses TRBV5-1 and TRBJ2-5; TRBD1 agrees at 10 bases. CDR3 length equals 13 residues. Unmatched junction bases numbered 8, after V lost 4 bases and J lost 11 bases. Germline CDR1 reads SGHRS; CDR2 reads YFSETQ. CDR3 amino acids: CASSTGQGIGQYF. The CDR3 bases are TGCGCCAGCAGCACGGGACAGGGGATCGGGCAGTACTTC.

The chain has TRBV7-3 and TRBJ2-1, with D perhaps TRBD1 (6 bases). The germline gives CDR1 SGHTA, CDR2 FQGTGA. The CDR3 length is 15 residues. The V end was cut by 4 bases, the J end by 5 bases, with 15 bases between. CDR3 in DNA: TGTGCCAGCAGCTCAGCAGGGGTTAGAGACAATGAGCAGTTCTTC. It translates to CASSSAGVRDNEQFF.

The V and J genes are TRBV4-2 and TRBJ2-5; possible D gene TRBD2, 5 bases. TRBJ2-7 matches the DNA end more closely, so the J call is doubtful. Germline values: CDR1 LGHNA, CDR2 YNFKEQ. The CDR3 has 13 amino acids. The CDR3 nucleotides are TGTGCCAGCAGCGCGCCGGGGTCCTACGAGCAGTACTTC. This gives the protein CASSAPGSYEQYF.

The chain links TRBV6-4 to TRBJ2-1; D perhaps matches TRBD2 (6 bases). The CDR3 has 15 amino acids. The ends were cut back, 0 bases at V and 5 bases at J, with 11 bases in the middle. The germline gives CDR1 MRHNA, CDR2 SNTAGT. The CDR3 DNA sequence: TGTGCCAGCAGTGACTCCTGGCGGGGAAACAATGAGCAGTTCTTC. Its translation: CASSDSWRGNNEQFF.

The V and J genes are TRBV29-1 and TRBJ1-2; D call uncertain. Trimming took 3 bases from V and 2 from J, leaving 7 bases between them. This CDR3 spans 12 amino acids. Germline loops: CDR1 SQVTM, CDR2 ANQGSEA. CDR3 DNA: TGCAGCGTTGACCCGGTAAACTATGGCTACACCTTC. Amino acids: CSVDPVNYGYTF.

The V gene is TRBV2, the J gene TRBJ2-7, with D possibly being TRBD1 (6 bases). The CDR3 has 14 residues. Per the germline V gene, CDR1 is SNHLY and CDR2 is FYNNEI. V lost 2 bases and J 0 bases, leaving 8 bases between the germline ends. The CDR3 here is CASSEQGYSYEQYF. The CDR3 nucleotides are TGTGCCAGCAGTGAACAGGGGTACTCCTACGAGCAGTACTTC.

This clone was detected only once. The CDR3 DNA follows: TGTGCCAGCAGCTTAGTAGTGACAGGGTCTGCTGGCTACACCTTC. Residues: CASSLVVTGSAGYTF. The chain joins TRBV7-2 to TRBJ1-2; 7 bases are a match to TRBD1. The CDR3 consists of 15 residues. Germline-derived CDR1 and CDR2 are SGHTA and FQGNSA. Trimming at V came to 1 base and at J to 7 bases, leaving 9 bases not matched to a gene.

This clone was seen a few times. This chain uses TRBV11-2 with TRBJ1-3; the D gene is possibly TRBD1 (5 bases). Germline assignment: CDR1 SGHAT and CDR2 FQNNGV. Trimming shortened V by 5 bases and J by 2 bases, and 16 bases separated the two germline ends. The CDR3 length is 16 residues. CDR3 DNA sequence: TGTGCCAGCAGCCCGCGGGGCCTTAATCCTGGAAACACCATATATTTT. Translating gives CASSPRGLNPGNTIYF.

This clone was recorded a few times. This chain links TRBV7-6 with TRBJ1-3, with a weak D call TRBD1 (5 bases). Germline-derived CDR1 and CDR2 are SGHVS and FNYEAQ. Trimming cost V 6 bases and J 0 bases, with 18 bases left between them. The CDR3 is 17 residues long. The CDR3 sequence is CASSKRGDLSSGNTIYF. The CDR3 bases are TGTGCCAGCAGTAAACGGGGGGACCTAAGCTCTGGAAACACCATATATTTT.

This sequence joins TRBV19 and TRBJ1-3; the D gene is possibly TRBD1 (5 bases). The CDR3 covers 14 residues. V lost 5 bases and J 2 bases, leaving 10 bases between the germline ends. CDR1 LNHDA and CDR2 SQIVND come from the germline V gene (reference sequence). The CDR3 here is CASSPRGAGNTIYF. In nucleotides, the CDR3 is TGTGCCAGTAGTCCAAGGGGCGCTGGAAACACCATATATTTT.

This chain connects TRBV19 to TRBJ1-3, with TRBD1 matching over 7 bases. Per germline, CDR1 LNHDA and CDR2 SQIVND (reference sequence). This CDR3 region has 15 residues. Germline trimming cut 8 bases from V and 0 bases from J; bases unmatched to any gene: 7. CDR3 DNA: TGTGCCAGTTCCTGGCAGGGGGACTCTGGAAACACCATATATTTT. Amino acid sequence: CASSWQGDSGNTIYF.

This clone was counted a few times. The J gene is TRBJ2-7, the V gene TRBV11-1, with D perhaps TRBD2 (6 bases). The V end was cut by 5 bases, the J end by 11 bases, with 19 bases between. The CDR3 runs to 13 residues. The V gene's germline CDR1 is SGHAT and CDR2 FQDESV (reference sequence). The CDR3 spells CASSGGLPASKYF. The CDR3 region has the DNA TGTGCCAGCAGCGGGGGACTCCCGGCGTCTAAGTACTTC.

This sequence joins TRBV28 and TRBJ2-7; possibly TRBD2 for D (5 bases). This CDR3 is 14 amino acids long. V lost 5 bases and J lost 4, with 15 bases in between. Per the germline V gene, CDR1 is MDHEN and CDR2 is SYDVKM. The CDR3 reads CASSTLRAAYEQYF. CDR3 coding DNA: TGTGCCAGCAGTACATTGAGGGCAGCTTACGAGCAGTACTTC.

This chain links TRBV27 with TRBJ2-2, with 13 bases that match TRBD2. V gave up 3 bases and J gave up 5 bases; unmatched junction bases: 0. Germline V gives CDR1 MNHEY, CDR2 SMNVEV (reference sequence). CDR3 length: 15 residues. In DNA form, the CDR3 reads TGTGCCAGCAGTTTGGGACTAGCGGGAACCGGGGAGCTGTTTTTT. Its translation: CASSLGLAGTGELFF.

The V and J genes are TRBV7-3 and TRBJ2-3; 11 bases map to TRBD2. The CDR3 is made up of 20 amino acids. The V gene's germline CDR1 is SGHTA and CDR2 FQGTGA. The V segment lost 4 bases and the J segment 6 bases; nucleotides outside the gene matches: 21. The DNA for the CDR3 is TGTGCCAGCAGCTCTCGGGCAGGGACTCTAGCGGGAGGATACCTCGATACGCAGTATTTT. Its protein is CASSSRAGTLAGGYLDTQYF. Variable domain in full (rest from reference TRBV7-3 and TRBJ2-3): GAGVSQTPSNKVTEKGKYVELRCDPISGHTALYWYRQSLGQGPEFLIYFQGTGAADDSGLPNDRFFAVRPEGSVSTLKIQRTERGDSAVYLCASSSRAGTLAGGYLDTQYFGPGTRLTVL.

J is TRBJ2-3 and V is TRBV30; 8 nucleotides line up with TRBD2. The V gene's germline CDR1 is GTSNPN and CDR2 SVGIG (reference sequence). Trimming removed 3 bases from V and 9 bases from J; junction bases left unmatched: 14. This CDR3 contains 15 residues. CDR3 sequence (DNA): TGTGCCTGGAGCCCACTGGCGGGGGGCCAGGGCACGCAGTATTTT. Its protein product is CAWSPLAGGQGTQYF.

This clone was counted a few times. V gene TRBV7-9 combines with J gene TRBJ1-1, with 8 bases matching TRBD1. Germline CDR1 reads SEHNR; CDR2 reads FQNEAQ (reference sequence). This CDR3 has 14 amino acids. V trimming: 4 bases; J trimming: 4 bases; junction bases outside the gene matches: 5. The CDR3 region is CASSSTGGFTEAFF. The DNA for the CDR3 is TGTGCCAGCAGCTCTACAGGGGGTTTCACTGAAGCTTTCTTT.

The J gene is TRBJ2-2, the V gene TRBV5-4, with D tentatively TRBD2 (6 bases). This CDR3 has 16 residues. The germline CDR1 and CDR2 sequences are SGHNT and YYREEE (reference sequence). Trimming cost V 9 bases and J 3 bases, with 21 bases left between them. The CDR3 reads CAIGGRLSADTGELFF. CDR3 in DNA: TGTGCCATCGGGGGAAGGCTTAGTGCGGACACCGGGGAGCTGTTTTTT.

CDR3 loop: CASSYQGQTYEQYF. The CDR3 DNA reads as TGTGCCAGCAGTTACCAGGGACAGACCTACGAGCAGTACTTC. The chain recombines TRBV6-5 with TRBJ2-7; TRBD1 aligns across 7 bases. Germline CDR1 reads MNHEY; CDR2 reads SVGAGI. V was pared by 2 bases and J by 2 bases, with 3 bases of the junction left unmatched. The CDR3 has 14 amino acids.

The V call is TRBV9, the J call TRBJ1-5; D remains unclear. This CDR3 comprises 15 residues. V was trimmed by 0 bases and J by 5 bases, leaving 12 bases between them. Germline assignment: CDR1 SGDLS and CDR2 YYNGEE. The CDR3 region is CASSVGPEPYQPQHF. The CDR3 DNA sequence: TGTGCCAGCAGCGTAGGGCCAGAACCCTATCAGCCCCAGCATTTT.

In nucleotides, the CDR3 is TGTGCCTGGAGCCGCCTAGACAGGGCCCGGGACGAGCAGTACTTC. Protein sequence: CAWSRLDRARDEQYF. The gene calls are TRBV30 and TRBJ2-7, with 7 bases aligning to TRBD1. This CDR3 comprises 15 residues. Germline CDR1 reads GTSNPN; CDR2 reads SVGIG (reference sequence). V lost 3 bases and J lost 5; bases outside the gene matches: 13.

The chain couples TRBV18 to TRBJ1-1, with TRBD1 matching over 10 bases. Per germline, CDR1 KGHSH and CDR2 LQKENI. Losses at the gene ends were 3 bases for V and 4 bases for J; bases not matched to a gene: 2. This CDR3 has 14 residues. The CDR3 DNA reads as TGTGCCAGCTCACCCGACAGGGGGCCCACTGAAGCTTTCTTT. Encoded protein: CASSPDRGPTEAFF. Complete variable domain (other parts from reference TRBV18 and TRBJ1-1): NAGVMQNPRHLVRRRGQEARLRCSPMKGHSHVYWYRQLPEEGLKFMVYLQKENIIDESGMPKERFSAEFPKEGPSILRIQQVVRGDSAAYFCASSPDRGPTEAFFGQGTRLTVV.

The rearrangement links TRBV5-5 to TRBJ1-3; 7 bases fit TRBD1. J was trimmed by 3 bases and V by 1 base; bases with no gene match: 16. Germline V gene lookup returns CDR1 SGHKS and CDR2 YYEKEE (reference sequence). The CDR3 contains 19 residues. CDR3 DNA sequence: TGTGCCAGCAGCTTGAACACTTTCCGGGACAGAAGAGATGGAAACACCATATATTTT. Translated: CASSLNTFRDRRDGNTIYF.